The entry below gives a single T cell receptor beta chain sequence along with its context. This is likely a read error, given that the CDR3 carries no conserved phenylalanine or tryptophan at its end. No cell sorting was done before RNA was extracted from the tissue. More than 3 cm separated this lung sample from the edge of the tumor. The CDR3 spans 15 residues. The V end lost 6 bases, the J end lost 6 bases, and 21 bases lay between the germline ends. Per germline, CDR1 MNHEY and CDR2 SVGEGT. The library came from three nested PCR rounds adapted from ARM-PCR protocols. Via MiXCR, TCRdb re-called the multiplex PCR reads, giving one row per CDR3 protein. The data show fewer than 90,000 distinct CDR3 sequences, around 76% seen once. The source of the sample is a study of tumor and adjacent non-tumor tissue in lung cancer. For the study at large: The cohort had under 15 adenocarcinoma, a couple of squamous cell and 1 small cell patients. The patients, approximately 9 men and 5 women, were roughly 30 to 76 with stage I to III disease.

The sample consisted of distant non-tumor lung tissue. The chain couples TRBV6-2 or TRBV6-3 to TRBJ2-7, with D perhaps TRBD1 (6 bases). This clonotype was sampled from a woman between 50 and 59 years old with non-small cell lung cancer. This CDR3 reads CASSLQGAHRLEQYL. The CDR3 DNA follows: TGTGCCAGCAGCTTACAGGGTGCCCACCGCCTCGAGCAGTACCTC.